The 3 T cell receptor beta chains in this list originate from one sample, sequenced in a study of T-cell reconstitution after alpha-beta-depleted transplantation in children. Unique molecular identifiers were incorporated during preparation of the TCRbeta library. TCRdb reprocessed the PCR reads via MiXCR and lists one record per CDR3 protein. The table has 800,000 to 1,000,000 distinct CDR3 sequences, roughly 31% seen once. This sample comprised PBMCs, mostly from graft donor cells, obtained 360 days after TCRalphabeta/CD19-depleted stem cell transplant. The receptors originated from a boy under three years old who had a stem cell transplant for SCID, so the T cells may come from the graft donor.

V is TRBV7-2 and J is TRBJ2-3, with 14 bases identical to TRBD2. The CDR3 runs 15 residues. Germline CDR1 SGHTA, CDR2 FQGNSA. V trimming: 5 bases; J trimming: 10 bases; junction bases outside the gene matches: 8. The CDR3 is CASSLGTSGGRPQYF. The CDR3 region has the DNA TGTGCCAGCAGCCTCGGGACTAGCGGGGGCCGACCGCAGTATTTT.

The chain uses TRBV9 and TRBJ2-7; D possibly uses TRBD1 or TRBD2 (6 bases each). Trimming cost V 2 bases and J 2 bases, with 14 bases left between them. Germline V gives CDR1 SGDLS, CDR2 YYNGEE. This CDR3 has 15 residues. CDR3 DNA sequence: TGTGCCAGCAGCGTGAGGGGGGACGGAACCTACGAGCAGTACTTC. It specifies CASSVRGDGTYEQYF.

The rearrangement joins TRBV20-1 to TRBJ2-3; no reliable D call. Germline CDR1 reads DFQATT; CDR2 reads SNEGSKA (reference sequence). This CDR3 region has 12 residues. V lost 0 bases and J lost 6, with 7 bases in between. CDR3 residues: CSARDPPDTQYF. In nucleotides, the CDR3 is TGCAGTGCTAGAGATCCCCCTGATACGCAGTATTTT.